A selection of T cell receptor beta chains follows, all from one sample in a study of monozygotic twins with inflammatory bowel disease. TCRdb reworked the 5' RACE reads into one entry per CDR3 protein, no DNA. Its clone listing holds about 380,000 distinct CDR3 sequences. Sample: blood. The receptors here all came from a human donor with ulcerative colitis or Crohn's disease, or a healthy co-twin of an affected twin (not recorded which). Each CDR3 is given with its conserved first and last residue.

J gene	V gene	CDR3 protein
TRBJ2-2	TRBV5-4	CASSLGDTWNTGELFF
TRBJ2-1	TRBV6-2/TRBV6-3	CASNGRRDLYNEQFF
TRBJ2-3	TRBV12-3/TRBV12-4	CASGSGGSTDTQYF
TRBJ2-5	TRBV29-1	CSVEDRNEETQYF
TRBJ1-2	TRBV5-4	CASSVTQGTNYGYTF
TRBJ1-1	TRBV7-2	CASSFSITNTEAFF
TRBJ2-3	TRBV7-3	CASSMTGPDTQYF
TRBJ2-5	TRBV29-1	CSLKAVQGQETQYF
TRBJ1-6	TRBV5-1	CASRPYAGQNNSPFHF
TRBJ2-1	TRBV6-5	CASRSRGEQFF
TRBJ2-3	TRBV29-1	CSVVPFTDTQYF
TRBJ1-2	TRBV7-2	CASSWTGATNYGYTF
TRBJ2-5	TRBV5-4	CASSFSMVETQYF
TRBJ1-5	TRBV12-3/TRBV12-4	CASSSGTGARNQPQHF
TRBJ1-4	TRBV18	CASSNRDQNEKLFF
TRBJ2-1	TRBV20-1	CSASRNWNNEQFF
TRBJ2-1	TRBV7-3	CASSLKGTGLGNEQFF
TRBJ2-7	TRBV6-2/TRBV6-3	CASSPIGRGPYEQYF
TRBJ1-2	TRBV3-1	CASSQDWDRQNGYTF
TRBJ1-6	TRBV5-1	CASSDSAGGTAYNSPLHF
TRBJ2-3	TRBV7-3	CASSPQASDTQYF
TRBJ1-1	TRBV20-1	CSVLSRTGAGTEAFF
TRBJ2-3	TRBV21-1	CASSKGGAGVTDTQYF
TRBJ2-5	TRBV18	CASSVNRGQETQYF
TRBJ2-3	TRBV5-1	CASRPTGSTSTDTQYF
TRBJ2-1	TRBV5-1	CASSFSTGQTYNEQFF
TRBJ2-3	TRBV7-2	CASSPTSTDTQYF
TRBJ2-1	TRBV5-1	CASSLDSPTAGEQFF
TRBJ2-7	TRBV6-5	CASSYSGAGDFEQYF
TRBJ2-3	TRBV4-2	CASSQDLSASGKDTQYF
TRBJ2-3	TRBV6-1	CASGRSGPTDTQYF
TRBJ2-1	TRBV5-1	CASSLAGAGGYTEQFF
TRBJ2-1	TRBV6-1	CASSSPGTSIYNEQFF
TRBJ2-2	TRBV7-2	CASRLSGTNTGELFF
TRBJ2-7	TRBV7-2	CASSTRAYEQYF
TRBJ2-3	TRBV20-1	CSARMSSGHTDTQYF
TRBJ2-7	TRBV28	CASSPVWGSYEQYF
TRBJ1-1	TRBV29-1	CSAAEGHTEAFF
TRBJ1-1	TRBV4-3	CASSRVSWDREKGRNTEAFF